This passage covers 25 T cell receptor beta chains from one sample sequenced in a study of Tregs in tolerant kidney transplant recipients. Related graft donors supplied nonmyeloablative bone marrow transplants, and mixed chimerism was transient. The method was immunoSEQ multiplex PCR; TCRdb's version includes in-frame clones alone and lacks a portion of them. This sample's table has thousands of clones. The sequencing used CD4+ T cells from blood (PBMCs), collected 6 months after the transplant. The receptors were gathered from a human patient who received a combined kidney and bone marrow transplant. Some of the T cells might come from the graft donor.

Concerning this clone: At one of its ends the junction is not consistent with the germline gene, which may arise from a read error. The read terminates 3 residues ahead of where the CDR3 ends, so the germline J gene completes it. The V call is TRBV7-6, the J call TRBJ2-7; 13 nucleotides agree with TRBD2. CDR1 is SGHVS, CDR2 FNYEAQ, per germline. The length of the CDR3 is 17 residues. The CDR3 protein is CASSDGLAGVGSSEQYF. The sequenced CDR3 bases are TGTGCCAGCAGCGATGGACTAGCGGGAGTAGGATCCTCCGAG. The entire variable domain, with the rest obtained from reference TRBV7-6 and TRBJ2-7, is as follows: GAGVSQSPRYKVTKRGQDVALRCDPISGHVSLYWYRQALGQGPEFLTYFNYEAQQDKSGLPNDRFSAERPEGSISTLTIQRTEQRDSAMYRCASSDGLAGVGSSEQYFGPGTRLTVT.

A word on this clone: The CDR3 goes on 3 residues after the read ends, and that part is filled in from the germline J gene. This chain uses TRBV20-1 with TRBJ1-1, with 7 bases aligning to TRBD1. Per germline, CDR1 DFQATT and CDR2 SNEGSKA (reference sequence). CDR3 length: 11 amino acids. After removal of 5 bases from V and 7 bases from J, the junction contained 4 bases not matched to a gene. CDR3 residues: CSAWGQLEAFF. The sequenced CDR3 bases are TGCAGTGCTTGGGGACAGCTTGAA.

This clone is medium-sized by frequency. The read is 3 residues too short to cover the CDR3 end, so that end is filled in from the germline J gene. V usage is TRBV19 and J usage is TRBJ1-1; D is unresolved. Germline V lookup: CDR1 LNHDA, CDR2 SQIVND (reference sequence). CDR3 length: 12 amino acids. Trimming pared 6 bases from V and 6 bases from J, leaving 11 bases between. CDR3 DNA, as far as it was read: TGTGCCAGTAGCAAAACATCGTCTGAA. Residues: CASSKTSSE. In full, the CDR3 is CASSKTSSEAFF.

A remark on this clone: Coverage ceases 3 residues before the CDR3 finishes, and the germline J gene fills in the end. The chain has TRBV13 and TRBJ1-1; the D gene is possibly TRBD1 (5 bases). Germline V gene sequence: CDR1 PRHDT, CDR2 FYEKMQ (reference sequence). The CDR3 contains 16 residues. V dropped 0 bases and J dropped 5 bases, with 16 bases sitting between them. This CDR3 is CASSLGRVTVGTEAFF. CDR3 DNA, as far as it was read: TGTGCCAGCAGCTTAGGCCGAGTGACAGTGGGGACTGAA.

Regarding this clone: The read falls 3 residues short of the CDR3 end, and the missing part is taken from the germline J gene. The V call is TRBV28, the J call TRBJ2-1; no clear D gene. Germline V gene data show CDR1 as MDHEN and CDR2 as SYDVKM. Trimming left V 6 bases short and J 8 bases short, with 26 bases between. This CDR3 comprises 17 residues. CDR3 DNA, as far as it was read: TGTGCCAGCAGGGCCTTATTTGGGCTTACGCGCCTGGATGAG. Residues: CASRALFGLTRLDE. In full, the CDR3 reads CASRALFGLTRLDEQFF. The complete variable domain, with remaining parts taken from reference TRBV28 and TRBJ2-1, reads DVKVTQSSRYLVKRTGEKVFLECVQDMDHENMFWYRQDPGLGLRLIYFSYDVKMKEKGDIPEGYSVSREKKERFSLILESASTNQTSMYLCASRALFGLTRLDEQFFGPGTRLTVL.

Points on this clone: The CDR3 end lies 3 residues beyond the end of the read and is filled in from the germline J gene. This sequence joins TRBV29-1 and TRBJ1-2; D remains unclear. V was cut by 0 bases and J by 6 bases, with 14 bases left in between. Germline lookup yields CDR1 SQVTM and CDR2 ANQGSEA. The CDR3 runs to 14 residues. This CDR3 is CSVEDRVGPNGYTF. CDR3 DNA, as far as it was read: TGCAGCGTTGAAGATAGGGTAGGGCCGAATGGC. The full variable domain, with the rest looked up from reference TRBV29-1 and TRBJ1-2, is SAVISQKPSRDICQRGTSLTIQCQVDSQVTMMFWYRQQPGQSLTLIATANQGSEATYESGFVIDKFPISRPNLTFSTLTVSNMSPEDSSIYLCSVEDRVGPNGYTFGSGTRLTVV.

As to this clone: The read halts 3 residues ahead of the CDR3 end, with the missing end drawn from the germline J gene. The rearrangement joins TRBV28 to TRBJ2-7; 9 bases fit TRBD1. Germline CDR1 and CDR2: MDHEN and SYDVKM. The CDR3 totals 14 residues. V gave up 8 bases and J gave up 5 bases; unmatched junction bases: 10. The DNA read from the CDR3 is TGTGCCAGCTCTTTGGGGACAGGGAGGAACGAG. It specifies CASSLGTGRNE. The whole CDR3 sequence is CASSLGTGRNEQYF. Using reference TRBV28 and TRBJ2-7 for the parts outside the CDR3, the full variable domain is DVKVTQSSRYLVKRTGEKVFLECVQDMDHENMFWYRQDPGLGLRLIYFSYDVKMKEKGDIPEGYSVSREKKERFSLILESASTNQTSMYLCASSLGTGRNEQYFGPGTRLTVT.

On this clone: The CDR3 goes on 3 residues after the read ends, and that part is filled in from the germline J gene. V gene TRBV2 combines with J gene TRBJ2-1; the match to TRBD2 covers 7 bases. This CDR3 has 15 amino acids. Germline CDR1 SNHLY, CDR2 FYNNEI. Unmatched junction bases numbered 7, after V lost 5 bases and J lost 3 bases. The part of the CDR3 DNA that was read is TGTGCCAGCAGTCCCCTAGCGGAGAGCTACAATGAG. Its translation is CASSPLAESYNE. The CDR3 in its entirety is CASSPLAESYNEQFF.

This clone shows up as medium-sized by frequency. The CDR3 end falls 3 residues outside the read, so it is completed with the germline J gene. The chain has TRBV7-6 and TRBJ1-2; weak D call: TRBD1 (5 bases). The CDR3 spans 14 residues. Germline V CDR1 and CDR2: SGHVS, FNYEAQ. Trimming took 3 bases from V and 3 from J, leaving 11 bases between them. The covered CDR3 bases are TGTGCCAGCAGCTTTATAGGAGGGGACTATGGC. It codes for CASSFIGGDYG. Given in full, the CDR3 is CASSFIGGDYGYTF.

Concerning this clone: The read is 3 residues too short to cover the CDR3 end, so that end is filled in from the germline J gene. The V and J genes are TRBV19 and TRBJ2-5; the match to TRBD2 covers 7 bases. This CDR3 is 16 amino acids long. V trimming: 5 bases; J trimming: 1 base; junction bases outside the gene matches: 10. From germline, CDR1 is LNHDA and CDR2 SQIVND (reference sequence). The CDR3 DNA, read in part, is TGTGCCAGTAGTCCTCAGACTAGCTACTTCCAAGAGACC. Residues: CASSPQTSYFQET. The entire CDR3 reads CASSPQTSYFQETQYF.

This clone is labeled large based on frequency. Read coverage stops 3 residues before the CDR3 terminus; the germline J gene supplies the remainder. V usage is TRBV6-1 and J usage is TRBJ1-5; maybe TRBD1 (5 bases). CDR3 length: 16 residues. The V end was cut by 4 bases, the J end by 1 base, with 14 bases between. Per the germline V gene, CDR1 is MNHNS and CDR2 is SASEGT. CDR3 sequence: CASSALGRESNQPQHF. The CDR3 DNA, read in part, is TGTGCCAGCAGTGCGTTAGGCAGGGAGAGCAATCAGCCC.

As to this clone: The CDR3 end lies 3 residues beyond the end of the read and is filled in from the germline J gene. The chain is built from TRBV7-2 and TRBJ2-7, with D perhaps TRBD1 (6 bases). V was trimmed by 5 bases and J by 2 bases, leaving 16 bases between them. CDR3 length: 15 amino acids. Germline CDR1 SGHTA, CDR2 FQGNSA. CDR3 DNA (partial): TGTGCCAGCAGCGTATCTACAGGGACCACCTACGAG. Translated, it gives CASSVSTGTTYE. The whole CDR3 protein is CASSVSTGTTYEQYF. Full variable domain (outside the CDR3, taken from reference TRBV7-2 and TRBJ2-7): GAGVSQSPSNKVTEKGKDVELRCDPISGHTALYWYRQSLGQGLEFLIYFQGNSAPDKSGLPSDRFSAERTGGSVSTLTIQRTQQEDSAVYLCASSVSTGTTYEQYFGPGTRLTVT.

On this clone: The read finishes 3 residues shy of the CDR3 end, and the germline J gene is used to complete it. This chain links TRBV12-3 or TRBV12-4 with TRBJ2-3, with 10 bases identical to TRBD1. The CDR3 runs to 16 residues. The junction had 1 base not matched to a gene; V was cut back by 1 base and J by 0 bases. CDR3 DNA (partial): TGTGCCAGCAGTTTAGGGGACAGGGGAAGCACAGATACG. Its translation: CASSLGDRGSTDT. The full-length CDR3 reads as CASSLGDRGSTDTQYF.

This clone counts as medium-sized by frequency. Sequencing ends 3 residues short of the CDR3 end; the germline J gene provides the rest. This chain connects TRBV19 to TRBJ1-4; possibly TRBD1 for D (6 bases). The CDR3 has 12 amino acids. Germline CDR1 and CDR2: LNHDA and SQIVND (reference sequence). The DNA read from the CDR3 is TGTGCCAGTAGTCCCCCCGGACAGATA. This sequence encodes CASSPPGQI. The full CDR3 sequence reads CASSPPGQILFF.

On this clone: The read stops 3 residues short of the end of the CDR3; the missing end is completed from the germline J gene. This chain uses TRBV12-3 or TRBV12-4 with TRBJ2-7, with TRBD2 identical over 10 bases. J gave up 0 bases and V 2 bases, and 1 base lay outside the gene matches. The CDR3 consists of 15 residues. This CDR3 reads CASSLTSGVSYEQYF. Partial CDR3 DNA: TGTGCCAGCAGTTTAACTAGCGGGGTCTCCTACGAG.

As regards this clone: With the read ending 3 residues before the CDR3 end, the germline J gene is used to fill in that end. This sequence joins TRBV9 and TRBJ1-5; TRBD1 agrees at 9 bases. Germline CDR1 reads SGDLS; CDR2 reads YYNGEE. J lost 4 bases, V lost 4 bases, and 6 bases had no gene match. The length of the CDR3 is 15 residues. The sequenced part of the CDR3 DNA is TGTGCCAGCAGCTTGGGACAGGGTTTAAATCAGCCC. Protein sequence: CASSLGQGLNQP. The CDR3 reads in full as CASSLGQGLNQPQHF.

On this clone itself: The CDR3 is cut off 3 residues early in the read; its end comes from the germline J gene. The chain joins TRBV18 to TRBJ2-3; 10 bases line up with TRBD2. This CDR3 comprises 18 residues. The V segment lost 11 bases and the J segment 2 bases; nucleotides outside the gene matches: 19. From germline, CDR1 is KGHSH and CDR2 LQKENI. The CDR3 sequence: CAPRFPLRSGRPTDTQYF. The sequenced part of the CDR3 DNA is TGTGCCCCCCGGTTTCCCTTGCGTAGCGGGAGGCCCACAGATACG.

Its frequency marks this clone as medium-sized. The observed sequence ends 3 residues before the CDR3 terminus, with the missing tail filled in from the germline J gene. The rearrangement joins TRBV5-4 to TRBJ2-3, with D perhaps being TRBD1 or TRBD2 (5 bases each). Germline V gene data show CDR1 as SGHNT and CDR2 as YYREEE (reference sequence). Trimming removed 5 bases from V and 4 bases from J, with 17 bases in between. CDR3 length: 15 residues. The CDR3 region is CASRKEAGSPDTQYF. Partial CDR3 DNA: TGTGCCAGCAGAAAAGAAGCAGGGAGTCCAGATACG.

Regarding this clone: Mismatch with germline at one junction end may stem from a read error. The CDR3 end falls 3 residues outside the read, so it is completed with the germline J gene. The chain couples TRBV20-1 to TRBJ1-5, with unresolved D. The CDR3 covers 13 residues. Germline V gene data show CDR1 as DFQATT and CDR2 as SNEGSKA (reference sequence). The DNA read from the CDR3 is TGCAGTGCGATTACCGATAGCAACCAGCCC. It codes for CSAITDSNQP. From start to end, the CDR3 is CSAITDSNQPQHF.

Turning to this clone: The CDR3 end falls 3 residues outside the read, so it is completed with the germline J gene. J is TRBJ1-5 and V is TRBV18; D is possibly TRBD1 (6 bases). The CDR3 is 15 residues long. CDR1 and CDR2 from the germline V gene are KGHSH and LQKENI. Trimming took 3 bases from V and 6 from J, leaving 15 bases between them. The CDR3 DNA, read in part, is TGTGCCAGCTCACCTCGGGAGGGGGTTGGTCAGCCC. This translates into CASSPREGVGQP. From start to end, the CDR3 is CASSPREGVGQPQHF.

This clone registers medium-sized (0.01 to 0.1%) by frequency. The read comes to an end 3 residues before the CDR3 does, leaving the germline J gene to fill in the end. V and J are TRBV5-1 and TRBJ1-1, with 11 bases matching TRBD1. V lost 1 base and J lost 4; bases outside the gene matches: 9. Looked up from germline, CDR1 is SGHRS and CDR2 is YFSETQ. The CDR3 contains 17 residues. The CDR3 sequence is CASSLHRTGGAGTEAFF. CDR3 bases read: TGCGCCAGCAGCTTGCACCGGACAGGGGGCGCGGGCACTGAA.

This clone is deemed medium-sized (0.01 to 0.1%) by its frequency. The CDR3 end falls 3 residues outside the read, so it is completed with the germline J gene. The chain carries TRBV20-1 and TRBJ2-1; 11 bases fit TRBD1. CDR1 DFQATT and CDR2 SNEGSKA come from the germline V gene (reference sequence). The CDR3 covers 15 residues. Trimming took 5 bases from V and 8 from J; bases not matched to a gene: 11. This chain's CDR3 is CSAWTGTGGIYEQFF. The CDR3 DNA, read in part, is TGCAGTGCTTGGACCGGGACAGGGGGAATTTATGAG.

As to this clone: Read coverage stops 3 residues before the CDR3 terminus; the germline J gene supplies the remainder. This chain links TRBV19 with TRBJ2-1, with TRBD1 as a possible D gene (6 bases). This CDR3 comprises 15 residues. Between the trimmed V and J ends, which lost 5 bases and 1 base, there was a span of 12 bases. CDR1 LNHDA and CDR2 SQIVND come from the germline V gene (reference sequence). Incomplete CDR3 DNA: TGTGCCAGTAGTGCACAGGGATGGTCCTACAATGAG. Protein: CASSAQGWSYNE. The whole CDR3 is CASSAQGWSYNEQFF.

This clone ranks as large in terms of frequency. With the read ending 3 residues before the CDR3 end, the germline J gene is used to fill in that end. The rearrangement links TRBV10-3 to TRBJ2-6, with D tentatively TRBD2 (6 bases). Germline lookup yields CDR1 ENHRY and CDR2 SYGVKD. This CDR3 is 16 amino acids long. V lost 7 bases and J lost 0, with 13 bases in between. The covered CDR3 bases are TGTGCCATCACTAGGCAGGGAGGCTCTGGGGCCAACGTC. It encodes CAITRQGGSGANV. The whole CDR3 protein reads CAITRQGGSGANVLTF.

Of note for this clone: The read comes to an end 3 residues before the CDR3 does, leaving the germline J gene to fill in the end. The chain is built from TRBV20-1 and TRBJ2-7; tentatively, D is TRBD2 (5 bases). V was clipped by 2 bases and J by 3 bases, with 20 bases between them. Germline CDR1 and CDR2: DFQATT and SNEGSKA (reference sequence). The CDR3 is 16 amino acids. The CDR3 bases that were read are TGCAGTGCTAGATTTGGCGGGCCCGGAAAATTCTACGAG. Translating it yields CSARFGGPGKFYE. The entire CDR3 sequence reads CSARFGGPGKFYEQYF.